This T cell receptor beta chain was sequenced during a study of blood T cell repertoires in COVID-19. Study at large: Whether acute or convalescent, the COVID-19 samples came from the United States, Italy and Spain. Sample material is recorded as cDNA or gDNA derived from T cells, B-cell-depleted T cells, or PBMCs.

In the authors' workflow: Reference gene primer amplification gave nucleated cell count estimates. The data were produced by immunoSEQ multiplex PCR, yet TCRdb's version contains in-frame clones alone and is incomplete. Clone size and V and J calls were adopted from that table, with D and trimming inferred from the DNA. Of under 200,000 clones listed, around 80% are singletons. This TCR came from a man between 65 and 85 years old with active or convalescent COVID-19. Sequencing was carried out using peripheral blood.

The CDR3 loop reads CASSQGQGFNYGYTF. CDR3 bases: TGCGCCAGCAGCCAAGGACAGGGATTTAACTATGGCTACACCTTC. The chain links TRBV5-1 to TRBJ1-2; 8 bases agree with TRBD1. Germline trimming cut 4 bases from V and 1 base from J; bases unmatched to any gene: 6. The CDR3 runs 15 residues. Germline V CDR1 and CDR2: SGHRS, YFSETQ.